These 8 T cell receptor beta chains share one sample of origin, sequenced in a study of CXCR3-negative and CXCR3-positive naive CD8 T cells. Study-level points and caveats: Naive cells positive for CXCR3 carried more hydrophobic TRB CDR3s than CXCR3-negative ones.

What these receptors recognize is not known. All TRB cDNA libraries came from 5' RACE performed with UMI labels. TCRdb reprocessed the 5' RACE reads; each CDR3 protein has one entry and no DNA is given. The listing contains 75,000 to 100,000 distinct CDR3 sequences. The specimen was naive CXCR3+ CD8+ T cells from blood. Sample subset: CD45RO-CCR7+CD27+CD95- naive CD8+ T cells expressing CXCR3 (TNR3+). The receptors come from a human donor in good health. Some clones in this sample may be carry-over from other donors' samples.

The rearrangement joins TRBV7-6 to TRBJ1-1. Germline CDR1 and CDR2: SGHVS and FNYEAQ. The CDR3 is made up of 16 amino acids. CDR3: CASSTHPGGSKTEAFF.

The J gene is TRBJ2-7, the V gene TRBV21-1; lacking DNA, the TRBD1 call made by TCRdb goes unchecked. TRBV21-1 is labeled a pseudogene. The CDR3 extends over 13 amino acids. CDR3 region: CASTGGASYEQYF.

V gene TRBV2 combines with J gene TRBJ2-1; TCRdb picks TRBD2, but there is no DNA to check that call. The V gene's germline CDR1 is SNHLY and CDR2 FYNNEI. The CDR3 length is 13 residues. The CDR3 loop reads CASNDPRRAEQFF.

This chain joins TRBV10-3 and TRBJ2-7; as DNA is missing, the TRBD2 call by TCRdb cannot be tested. This CDR3 has 12 residues. The V gene's germline CDR1 is ENHRY and CDR2 SYGVKD. The CDR3 sequence: CAIRASSYEQYF.

The chain couples TRBV28 to TRBJ2-2. The CDR3 loop spans 13 amino acids. Germline CDR1 is MDHEN and CDR2 is SYDVKM. The chain's CDR3 is CASSSRNTGELFF.

The rearrangement joins TRBV27 to TRBJ1-1; TCRdb outputs TRBD1, but without DNA this stays unchecked. CDR3 length: 14 amino acids. Germline V lookup: CDR1 MNHEY, CDR2 SMNVEV (reference sequence). CDR3 in amino acids: CASSRLQGLPEAFF.

The CDR3 protein is CASSSPRRTSGAVYYNEQFF. The rearrangement joins TRBV28 to TRBJ2-1; there is no DNA to check the TCRdb D call of TRBD2. CDR3 length equals 20 residues. Germline loops: CDR1 MDHEN, CDR2 SYDVKM.

The chain is built from TRBV6-1 and TRBJ2-3; the D gene TCRdb calls, TRBD2, cannot be checked with no DNA. CDR1 and CDR2 from the germline V gene are MNHNS and SASEGT. The CDR3 has 14 residues. CDR3 loop: CASSAGLATDTQYF.